One T cell receptor (beta chain) is described in this entry. The data are from a study of blood T cell repertoires in COVID-19. Study-wide background: PBMCs, B-cell-depleted T cells, or T cells provided the cDNA or gDNA that made up the material.

Those enrolled in Seattle joined during active infection and were followed longitudinally afterward. CDR1 is SGHRS, CDR2 YFSETQ, per germline. The CDR3 sequence is 14 residues long. Trimming left V 4 bases short and J 5 bases short, with 12 bases between. Authors' data handling: For nucleated cells, counts were estimated from reference gene primer amplification. The repertoire was sequenced with immunoSEQ multiplex PCR; TCRdb's copy has only in-frame clones and lacks some. Clone size and V and J calls were adopted from that table, with D and trimming inferred from the DNA. The sample gives 50,000 to 65,000 clones, 55% to 75% of which show up once; approximately 4.8% is in the top ten.

Sequencing used peripheral blood. This rearrangement joins TRBV5-1 to TRBJ2-2, with D possibly being TRBD2 (5 bases). This TCR was sampled from a woman in her seventies with COVID-19, enrolled during active disease. The CDR3 loop is CASSVRTGTGELFF. CDR3 nucleotides: TGCGCCAGCAGCGTTAGGACTGGGACCGGGGAGCTGTTTTTT. Full variable domain (remainder filled in from reference TRBV5-1 and TRBJ2-2): KAGVTQTPRYLIKTRGQQVTLSCSPISGHRSVSWYQQTPGQGLQFLFEYFSETQRNKGNFPGRFSGRQFSNSRSEMNVSTLELGDSALYLCASSVRTGTGELFFGEGSRLTVL.